These 17 T cell receptor beta chains were all obtained from the same sample, sequenced in a study of shared clonotypes between healthy human individuals. The protocol was immunoSEQ multiplex PCR, while the TCRdb copy is restricted to in-frame clones and leaves out a portion. The sample has some 2 million clones, approximately 94% seen once. Naive-designated CD8 cells lacked CD45RO, were positively enriched for CCR7, and omitted terminally differentiated effector memory CD45RA+ cells. The sequenced material came from naive CD8+ T cells sorted from blood. These receptors all stem from a man between 18 and 29 years old in good health.

The chain uses TRBV11-2 and TRBJ2-5; 7 nucleotides line up with TRBD2. The junction had 6 bases not matched to a gene; V was cut back by 0 bases and J by 2 bases. Germline V gene data show CDR1 as SGHAT and CDR2 as FQNNGV. This CDR3 contains 16 residues. The CDR3 loop is CASSLEGGGVQETQYF. The CDR3 bases are TGTGCCAGCAGCTTAGAGGGCGGGGGAGTACAAGAGACCCAGTACTTC.

The chain employs TRBV4-1 and TRBJ2-2; no clear D gene. The CDR3 covers 13 residues. The V and J ends lost 4 bases and 6 bases respectively, with 9 bases between them. CDR1 is MGHRA, CDR2 YSYEKL, per germline. The CDR3 sequence: CASSPRAAGELFF. The CDR3 bases are TGCGCCAGCAGCCCCCGAGCCGCCGGGGAGCTGTTTTTT.

The J gene is TRBJ1-1, the V gene TRBV28, with D maybe TRBD1 (5 bases). CDR3 length: 16 residues. Trimming pared 3 bases from V and 1 base from J, leaving 15 bases between. CDR1 and CDR2 from the germline V gene are MDHEN and SYDVKM. For the CDR3, the DNA is TGTGCCAGCAGTTTCTCTAATTCGGGGACGAACACTGAAGCTTTCTTT. This gives the protein CASSFSNSGTNTEAFF.

V gene TRBV13 combines with J gene TRBJ2-1, with D perhaps assigned TRBD1 or TRBD2 (5 bases each). V lost 0 bases and J lost 7, with 16 bases in between. The CDR3 is 16 residues long. Germline V gene lookup returns CDR1 PRHDT and CDR2 FYEKMQ (reference sequence). In nucleotides, the CDR3 is TGTGCCAGCAGCTTAGGCGGGGCAGGGAGTTGGAATGAGCAGTTCTTC. Translated: CASSLGGAGSWNEQFF.

The V gene is TRBV13, the J gene TRBJ1-2; a possible D gene is TRBD1 (5 bases). Germline assignment: CDR1 PRHDT and CDR2 FYEKMQ (reference sequence). Trimming removed 9 bases from V and 4 bases from J, with 12 bases in between. The CDR3 runs 12 residues. In nucleotides, the CDR3 is TGTGCCAGTGAGGGGCTTGGCTATGGCTACACCTTC. Translating it yields CASEGLGYGYTF.

The chain links TRBV28 to TRBJ2-7; 7 bases match TRBD1. Germline loops: CDR1 MDHEN, CDR2 SYDVKM. J lost 3 bases, V lost 6 bases, and 14 bases had no gene match. This CDR3 is built from 16 residues. The CDR3 nucleotides read TGTGCCAGCAGCCCACCCTCCGGGACAGCTTTCTACGAGCAGTACTTC. Translation: CASSPPSGTAFYEQYF.

This clone was seen once. The chain uses TRBV13 and TRBJ2-7; no clear D gene. In germline, CDR1 is PRHDT, CDR2 FYEKMQ (reference sequence). Trimming pared 4 bases from V and 3 bases from J, leaving 10 bases between. There are 13 residues in the CDR3. CDR3 bases: TGTGCCAGCAGCTCTTCCAATGGCTACGAGCAGTACTTC. Translating gives CASSSSNGYEQYF.

This clone was found a few times. The rearrangement joins TRBV6-4 to TRBJ1-2; D is unclear. V was shortened by 2 bases and J by 7 bases, with 5 bases between the two germline ends. The CDR3 sequence is 11 residues long. CDR1 MRHNA and CDR2 SNTAGT come from the germline V gene. The CDR3 DNA reads TGTGCCAGCAGTGACGGAGTTGGCTACACCTTC. Translation gives CASSDGVGYTF.

V is TRBV5-1 and J is TRBJ2-7; TRBD2 matches at 8 bases. Germline CDR1 is SGHRS and CDR2 is YFSETQ. J lost 4 bases, V lost 1 base, and 7 bases had no gene match. This CDR3 has 15 amino acids. The CDR3 DNA follows: TGCGCCAGCAGCTTGAGTGCACTAGCGGAGTACGAGCAGTACTTC. As protein: CASSLSALAEYEQYF.

V and J are TRBV27 and TRBJ2-7; 7 nucleotides match TRBD2. The CDR3 covers 16 residues. The V gene end was trimmed by 1 base and the J gene end by 2 bases; junction bases not matched to a gene: 8. CDR1 is MNHEY, CDR2 SMNVEV, per germline (reference sequence). The CDR3 sequence: CASSLFPAGETYEQYF. CDR3 coding DNA: TGTGCCAGCAGTTTATTCCCGGCGGGGGAAACCTACGAGCAGTACTTC.

The chain is built from TRBV19 and TRBJ1-2; D perhaps matches TRBD1 (5 bases). Germline V lookup: CDR1 LNHDA, CDR2 SQIVND (reference sequence). The CDR3 runs 16 residues. V lost 3 bases and J lost 0, with 14 bases in between. The CDR3 nucleotides read TGTGCCAGTAGTATCCAAGCAGGGCTAACTAACTATGGCTACACCTTC. This encodes CASSIQAGLTNYGYTF.

V is TRBV6-1 and J is TRBJ2-7, with 7 bases fitting TRBD1. The junction had 5 bases not matched to a gene; V was cut back by 5 bases and J by 4 bases. This CDR3 has 13 residues. Germline-derived CDR1 and CDR2 are MNHNS and SASEGT. The CDR3 coding sequence is TGTGCCAGCAGTCGGACAGGTGTATACGAGCAGTACTTC. Encoded protein: CASSRTGVYEQYF.

The rearrangement links TRBV19 to TRBJ2-7, with TRBD2 identical over 12 bases. Trimming at V came to 4 bases and at J to 1 base, leaving 2 bases not matched to a gene. This CDR3 spans 15 amino acids. Germline V CDR1 and CDR2: LNHDA, SQIVND (reference sequence). The CDR3 nucleotides are TGTGCCAGTAGTAGAGGGACTAGCGGGTCCTACGAGCAGTACTTC. Its translation: CASSRGTSGSYEQYF.

The chain recombines TRBV20-1 with TRBJ2-5; TRBD2 is a possible D gene (5 bases). CDR3 length: 11 amino acids. Germline V gives CDR1 DFQATT, CDR2 SNEGSKA (reference sequence). Trimming took off 6 bases at V and 5 bases at J, with 10 bases between the two ends. CDR3 bases: TGCAGTGCCCGGGAATGGGAGACCCAGTACTTC. Its protein product is CSAREWETQYF.

A note on this clone: The same CDR3 is also encoded by other DNA sequences in this sample. The chain combines TRBV11-2 with TRBJ2-3; no clear D gene. CDR3 length: 12 residues. Trimming shortened V by 1 base and J by 6 bases, and 5 bases separated the two germline ends. The V gene's germline CDR1 is SGHAT and CDR2 FQNNGV. CDR3 DNA: TGTGCCAGCAGCTTAGTCGAGGATACGCAGTATTTT. This sequence encodes CASSLVEDTQYF.

This clone appeared once. J is TRBJ2-2 and V is TRBV29-1; perhaps TRBD1 as D (6 bases). V was shortened by 2 bases and J by 4 bases, with 14 bases between the two germline ends. Germline lookup yields CDR1 SQVTM and CDR2 ANQGSEA. The CDR3 totals 15 residues. The CDR3 nucleotides are TGCAGCGTTGAAAGTCCAGGGGTGGCCACCGGGGAGCTGTTTTTT. Protein product: CSVESPGVATGELFF.

The V call is TRBV7-9, the J call TRBJ1-1; D is unclear. The CDR3 totals 12 residues. Trimming stripped 1 base from V and 8 bases from J, with 8 bases between. Germline CDR1 reads SEHNR; CDR2 reads FQNEAQ (reference sequence). CDR3 sequence: CASSLEEAEAFF. The CDR3 DNA reads as TGTGCCAGCAGCTTAGAGGAGGCCGAAGCTTTCTTT.